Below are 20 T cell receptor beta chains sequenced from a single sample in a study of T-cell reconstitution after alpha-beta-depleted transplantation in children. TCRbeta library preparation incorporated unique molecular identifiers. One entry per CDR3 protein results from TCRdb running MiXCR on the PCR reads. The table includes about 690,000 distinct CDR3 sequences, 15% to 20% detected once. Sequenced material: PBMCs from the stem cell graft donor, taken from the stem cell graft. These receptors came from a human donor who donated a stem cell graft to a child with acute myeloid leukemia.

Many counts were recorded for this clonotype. The CDR3 here is CASSRGQHGYTF. CDR3 nucleotide sequence: TGTGCCAGCTCCCGGGGACAACATGGCTACACCTTC. The rearrangement uses TRBV12-3 or TRBV12-4 and TRBJ1-2; D is possibly TRBD1 (6 bases). V was pared by 8 bases and J by 6 bases, with 13 bases between. This CDR3 has 12 amino acids.

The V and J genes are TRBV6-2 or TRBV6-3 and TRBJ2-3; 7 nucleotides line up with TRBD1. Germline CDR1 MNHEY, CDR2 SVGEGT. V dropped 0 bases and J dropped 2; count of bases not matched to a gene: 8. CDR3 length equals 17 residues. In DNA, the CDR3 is TGTGCCAGCAGTTACTCAGCCGGGACAGTGATCACAGATACGCAGTATTTT. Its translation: CASSYSAGTVITDTQYF.

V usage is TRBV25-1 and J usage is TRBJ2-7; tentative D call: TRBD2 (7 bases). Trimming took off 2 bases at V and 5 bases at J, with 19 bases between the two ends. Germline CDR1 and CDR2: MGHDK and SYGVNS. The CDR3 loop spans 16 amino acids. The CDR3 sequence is CASSERGPGGVDEQYF. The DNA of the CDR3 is TGTGCCAGCAGTGAAAGAGGGCCGGGGGGCGTCGACGAGCAGTACTTC.

Here the CDR3 reads CASSSTGIGELFF. CDR3 nucleotides: TGTGCCAGCAGCTCCACAGGGATCGGGGAGCTGTTTTTT. The chain joins TRBV9 to TRBJ2-2; weak D call: TRBD1 (6 bases). Germline CDR1 SGDLS, CDR2 YYNGEE. V was pared by 4 bases and J by 7 bases, with 11 bases between. The CDR3 length is 13 residues.

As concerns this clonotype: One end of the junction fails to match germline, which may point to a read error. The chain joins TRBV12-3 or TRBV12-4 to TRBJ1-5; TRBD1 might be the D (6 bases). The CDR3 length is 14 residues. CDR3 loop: CASSLAGGGQPQDF. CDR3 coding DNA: TGTGCCAGCAGTTTAGCAGGGGGAGGTCAGCCCCAGGATTTT.

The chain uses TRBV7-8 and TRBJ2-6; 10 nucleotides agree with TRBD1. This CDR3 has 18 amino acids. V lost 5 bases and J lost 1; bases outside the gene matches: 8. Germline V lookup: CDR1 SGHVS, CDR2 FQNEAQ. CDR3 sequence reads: CASSPRQGAASGANVLTF. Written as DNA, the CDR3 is TGTGCCAGCAGCCCGCGACAGGGGGCAGCTTCTGGGGCCAACGTCCTGACTTTC. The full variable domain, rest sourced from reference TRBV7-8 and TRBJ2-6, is GAGVSQSPRYKVAKRGQDVALRCDPISGHVSLFWYQQALGQGPEFLTYFQNEAQLDKSGLPSDRFFAERPEGSVSTLKIQRTQQEDSAVYLCASSPRQGAASGANVLTFGAGSRLTVL.

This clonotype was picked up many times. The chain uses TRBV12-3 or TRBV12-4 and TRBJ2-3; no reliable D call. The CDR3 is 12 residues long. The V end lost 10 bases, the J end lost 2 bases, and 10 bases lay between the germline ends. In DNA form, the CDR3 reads TGTGCCACCCGACTTTCCACAGATACGCAGTATTTT. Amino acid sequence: CATRLSTDTQYF.

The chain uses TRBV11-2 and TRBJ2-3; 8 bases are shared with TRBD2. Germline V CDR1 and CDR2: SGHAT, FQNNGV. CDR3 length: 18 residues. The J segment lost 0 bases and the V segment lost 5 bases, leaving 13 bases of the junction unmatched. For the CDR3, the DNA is TGTGCCAGCAGCACTAAGTCCGGTGGCGGGGGGAGCACAGATACGCAGTATTTT. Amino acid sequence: CASSTKSGGGGSTDTQYF.

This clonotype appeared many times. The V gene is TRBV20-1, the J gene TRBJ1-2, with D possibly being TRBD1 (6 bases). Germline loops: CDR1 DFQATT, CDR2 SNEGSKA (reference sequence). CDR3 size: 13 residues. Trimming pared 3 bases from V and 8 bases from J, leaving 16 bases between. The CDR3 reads CSARVGGGLGYTF. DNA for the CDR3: TGCAGTGCTAGGGTCGGGGGGGGCCTAGGCTACACCTTC.

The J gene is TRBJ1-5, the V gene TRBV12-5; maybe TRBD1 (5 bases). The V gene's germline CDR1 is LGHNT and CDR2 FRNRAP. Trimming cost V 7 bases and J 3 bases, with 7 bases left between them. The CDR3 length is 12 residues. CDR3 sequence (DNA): TGTGCTAGTGTGACAGACAATCAGCCCCAGCATTTT. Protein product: CASVTDNQPQHF.

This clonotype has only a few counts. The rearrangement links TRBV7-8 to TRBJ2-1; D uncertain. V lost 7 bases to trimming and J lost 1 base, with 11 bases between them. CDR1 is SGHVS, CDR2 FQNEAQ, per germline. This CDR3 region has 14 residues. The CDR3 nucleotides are TGTGCCAGCACGTGGTCCAAATCCTACAATGAGCAGTTCTTC. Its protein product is CASTWSKSYNEQFF.

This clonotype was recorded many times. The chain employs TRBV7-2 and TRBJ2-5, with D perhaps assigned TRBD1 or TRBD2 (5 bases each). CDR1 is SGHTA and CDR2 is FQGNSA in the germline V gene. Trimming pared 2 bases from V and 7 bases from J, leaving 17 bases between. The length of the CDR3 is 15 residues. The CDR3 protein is CASSLSGGGQGTQYF. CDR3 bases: TGTGCCAGCAGCTTATCGGGCGGCGGGCAGGGGACCCAGTACTTC.

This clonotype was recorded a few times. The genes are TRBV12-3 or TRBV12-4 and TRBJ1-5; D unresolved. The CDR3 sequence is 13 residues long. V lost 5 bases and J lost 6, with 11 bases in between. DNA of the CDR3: TGTGCCAGCAGTCAAGGGATGGGTCAGCCCCAGCATTTT. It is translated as CASSQGMGQPQHF.

The CDR3, as DNA: TGTGCCAGCAGCCCCTCGGGAGGGGGGAACACAGATACGCAGTATTTT. It specifies CASSPSGGGNTDTQYF. This chain links TRBV9 with TRBJ2-3; 8 bases agree with TRBD2. The CDR3 spans 16 residues. V lost 4 bases, J lost 2 bases, and 9 bases stayed unmatched. Germline V gene data show CDR1 as SGDLS and CDR2 as YYNGEE. Variable domain in full (rest from reference TRBV9 and TRBJ2-3): DSGVTQTPKHLITATGQRVTLRCSPRSGDLSVYWYQQSLDQGLQFLIQYYNGEERAKGNILERFSAQQFPDLHSELNLSSLELGDSALYFCASSPSGGGNTDTQYFGPGTRLTVL.

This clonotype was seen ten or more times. The CDR3 DNA is TGCGCCAGCAGCTTCGGGGGGGGCCCGGATGAGCAGTTCTTC. Protein: CASSFGGGPDEQFF. This chain uses TRBV5-1 with TRBJ2-1, with 8 bases that match TRBD2. The CDR3 is 14 residues long. Trimming cost V 2 bases and J 8 bases; bases outside gene matches: 6. The germline V gene encodes CDR1 SGHRS and CDR2 YFSETQ.

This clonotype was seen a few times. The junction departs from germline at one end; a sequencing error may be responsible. Here the CDR3 reads CCARRSGGEFGNQPQHF. The CDR3 DNA reads as TGCTGTGCTAGGCGGTCAGGGGGCGAGTTCGGCAATCAGCCCCAGCATTTT. V gene TRBV20-1 combines with J gene TRBJ1-5; TRBD1 matches at 8 bases. Germline assignment: CDR1 DFQATT and CDR2 SNEGSKA (reference sequence). The CDR3 covers 17 residues.

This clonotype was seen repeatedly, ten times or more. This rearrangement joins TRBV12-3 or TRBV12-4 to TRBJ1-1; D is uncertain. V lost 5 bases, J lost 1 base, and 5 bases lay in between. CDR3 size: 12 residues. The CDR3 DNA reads TGTGCCAGCAGTCCAACGAACACTGAAGCTTTCTTT. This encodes CASSPTNTEAFF.

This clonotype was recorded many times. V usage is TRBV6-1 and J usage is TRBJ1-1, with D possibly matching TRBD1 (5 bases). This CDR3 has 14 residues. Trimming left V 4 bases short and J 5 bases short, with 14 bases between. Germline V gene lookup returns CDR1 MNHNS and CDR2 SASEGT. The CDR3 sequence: CASSGGRGVTEAFF. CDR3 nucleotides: TGTGCCAGCAGTGGGGGACGGGGAGTGACTGAAGCTTTCTTT.

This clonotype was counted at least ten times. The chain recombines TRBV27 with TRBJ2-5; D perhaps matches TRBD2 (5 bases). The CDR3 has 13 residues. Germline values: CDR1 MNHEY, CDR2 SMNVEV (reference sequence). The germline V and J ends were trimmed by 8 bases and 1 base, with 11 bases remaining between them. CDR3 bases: TGTGCCAGCGCCGGGGTTAGCCAAGAGACCCAGTACTTC. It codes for CASAGVSQETQYF.

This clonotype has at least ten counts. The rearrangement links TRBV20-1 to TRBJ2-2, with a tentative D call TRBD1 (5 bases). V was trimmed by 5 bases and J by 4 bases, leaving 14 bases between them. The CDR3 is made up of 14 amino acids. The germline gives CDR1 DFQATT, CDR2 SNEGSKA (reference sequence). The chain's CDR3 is CSAAQGVLTGELFF. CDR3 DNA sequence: TGCAGTGCTGCCCAGGGCGTCCTCACCGGGGAGCTGTTTTTT.